A single sample gave rise to the 23 T cell receptor beta chains below, sequenced in a study of T cells after posttransplantation cyclophosphamide. Measured with immunoSEQ multiplex PCR; TCRdb has only the in-frame clones, and not every one. The table lists about 40,000 clones, with no singletons. The sample consisted of PBMCs. These receptor sequences come from a woman aged 45-65 years in good health and a related stem cell transplant donor.

This clone was found many times. The chain employs TRBV7-9 and TRBJ2-7, with D hard to call. The CDR3 runs 16 residues. Germline lookup yields CDR1 SEHNR and CDR2 FQNEAQ (reference sequence). Trimming shortened V by 0 bases and J by 0 bases, and 12 bases separated the two germline ends. In DNA, the CDR3 is TGTGCCAGCAGCTTAGCTGGGCAGCTTAGCTCCTACGAGCAGTACTTC. Translation gives CASSLAGQLSSYEQYF.

This clone was observed many times. This chain connects TRBV28 to TRBJ1-2; TRBD1 aligns across 9 bases. The germline CDR1 and CDR2 sequences are MDHEN and SYDVKM. CDR3 length equals 16 residues. Losses at the gene ends were 2 bases for V and 4 bases for J; bases not matched to a gene: 8. This chain's CDR3 is CASSLTLQGAVYGYTF. In nucleotides, the CDR3 is TGTGCCAGCAGTTTAACACTACAGGGGGCTGTCTATGGCTACACCTTC.

This clone was seen at least ten times. CDR3 in amino acids: CATGTSGGLYEQYF. Written as DNA, the CDR3 is TGTGCCACCGGGACTAGCGGGGGGTTATACGAGCAGTACTTC. This chain links TRBV19 with TRBJ2-7; 15 bases fit TRBD2. J lost 4 bases, V lost 10 bases, and 5 bases had no gene match. The CDR3 totals 14 residues. CDR1 is LNHDA, CDR2 SQIVND, per germline (reference sequence). Full variable domain (rest looked up from reference TRBV19 and TRBJ2-7): DGGITQSPKYLFRKEGQNVTLSCEQNLNHDAMYWYRQDPGQGLRLIYYSQIVNDFQKGDIAEGYSVSREKKESFPLTVTSAQKNPTAFYLCATGTSGGLYEQYFGPGTRLTVT.

This clone was seen ten or more times. The chain joins TRBV10-3 to TRBJ2-2, with a possible D match to TRBD2 (6 bases). Germline CDR1 reads ENHRY; CDR2 reads SYGVKD. With 10 bases removed from V and 1 base from J, the gap between germline ends came to 10 bases. CDR3 length: 13 amino acids. This CDR3 is CATSRGNTGELFF. The CDR3 DNA sequence: TGTGCCACTTCGCGGGGGAACACCGGGGAGCTGTTTTTT.

The CDR3 reads CASSATGGGNYGYTF. The CDR3 DNA sequence: TGTGCCAGCAGTGCCACAGGGGGGGGAAACTATGGCTACACCTTC. The chain links TRBV2 to TRBJ1-2, with 8 bases fitting TRBD1. CDR1 is SNHLY and CDR2 is FYNNEI in the germline V gene. The CDR3 contains 15 residues. The V and J ends lost 4 bases and 2 bases, in that order; junction bases with no gene match: 6.

Many counts were recorded for this clone. V gene TRBV9 combines with J gene TRBJ2-3; tentative D call: TRBD2 (6 bases). Germline V gene data show CDR1 as SGDLS and CDR2 as YYNGEE. This CDR3 is 15 amino acids long. Trimming pared 3 bases from V and 4 bases from J, leaving 15 bases between. The CDR3 spells CASSARRERSDTQYF. CDR3 nucleotide sequence: TGTGCCAGCAGCGCCCGGCGGGAACGGTCAGATACGCAGTATTTT.

In its sample, this clone was seen many times. The chain is built from TRBV19 and TRBJ1-5; D unclear. CDR1 is LNHDA and CDR2 is SQIVND in the germline V gene (reference sequence). The length of the CDR3 is 13 residues. The V end was cut by 6 bases, the J end by 5 bases, with 11 bases between. In nucleotides, the CDR3 is TGTGCCAGTAGCGCCGAGGGATATCAGCCCCAGCATTTT. Amino acids: CASSAEGYQPQHF.

This clone was seen many times. Here the CDR3 reads CASSLAGGLYEQYF. The CDR3 DNA reads as TGTGCCAGCAGCTTAGCGGGGGGCCTCTACGAGCAGTACTTC. J is TRBJ2-7 and V is TRBV7-3, with TRBD2 identical over 8 bases. The germline V gene has CDR1 SGHTA and CDR2 FQGTGA. The CDR3 length is 14 residues. V lost 2 bases, J lost 3 bases, and 3 bases stayed unmatched.

This clone was detected many times. CDR3 sequence: CASSRSRGWNKEKLFF. In DNA, the CDR3 is TGTGCCAGCAGCCGGTCTCGGGGGTGGAATAAAGAAAAACTGTTTTTT. The V gene is TRBV27, the J gene TRBJ1-4, with D perhaps matching TRBD1 (5 bases). This CDR3 is built from 16 residues. The V end was cut by 6 bases, the J end by 8 bases, with 22 bases between. The germline gives CDR1 MNHEY, CDR2 SMNVEV (reference sequence).

This clone was counted ten times or more. The chain links TRBV25-1 to TRBJ1-1, with 9 bases fitting TRBD1. There are 15 residues in the CDR3. The germline V gene has CDR1 MGHDK and CDR2 SYGVNS. Unmatched junction bases numbered 9, after V lost 9 bases and J lost 1 base. The CDR3 region is CASRTRTGANTEAFF. For the CDR3, the DNA is TGTGCCAGTAGGACCCGGACAGGGGCGAACACTGAAGCTTTCTTT.

The sample holds many counts of this clone. This chain uses TRBV18 with TRBJ2-7; tentative D call: TRBD1 (5 bases). The CDR3 totals 15 residues. The V end lost 1 base, the J end lost 6 bases, and 16 bases lay between the germline ends. Germline lookup yields CDR1 KGHSH and CDR2 LQKENI. The CDR3 region is CASSPLRRVDGEQYF. Here the CDR3 DNA reads TGTGCCAGCTCACCACTACGCAGGGTGGATGGCGAGCAGTACTTC.

This clone was counted many times. The V gene is TRBV6-5, the J gene TRBJ1-2; 10 nucleotides match TRBD1. Germline V gene sequence: CDR1 MNHEY, CDR2 SVGAGI. Trimming took 5 bases from V and 1 from J; bases not matched to a gene: 4. The CDR3 consists of 15 residues. The CDR3 DNA reads TGTGCCAGCAGTCGGCGGGACAGGGGTAACTATGGCTACACCTTC. This sequence encodes CASSRRDRGNYGYTF.

Ten or more counts support this clone. The J gene is TRBJ2-5, the V gene TRBV19; tentative D call: TRBD2 (6 bases). The CDR3 length is 12 residues. V was clipped by 4 bases and J by 7 bases, with 10 bases between them. Germline loops: CDR1 LNHDA, CDR2 SQIVND (reference sequence). CDR3 sequence (DNA): TGTGCCAGTAGTACAGGGCGGGGGACCCAGTACTTC. This sequence encodes CASSTGRGTQYF.

This clone appeared many times. The chain joins TRBV13 to TRBJ1-5; 8 bases agree with TRBD1. The J segment lost 3 bases and the V segment lost 5 bases, leaving 3 bases of the junction unmatched. The CDR3 length is 14 residues. The germline V gene encodes CDR1 PRHDT and CDR2 FYEKMQ (reference sequence). The CDR3 bases are TGTGCCAGCAGCCGCAGGGGGCCCAATCAGCCCCAGCATTTT. It encodes CASSRRGPNQPQHF.

This clone was seen ten or more times. This chain connects TRBV11-2 to TRBJ2-3; 9 bases align to TRBD1. This CDR3 has 15 amino acids. Germline V lookup: CDR1 SGHAT, CDR2 FQNNGV. V dropped 3 bases and J dropped 2; count of bases not matched to a gene: 3. CDR3 in amino acids: CASSFGTGLTDTQYF. Here the CDR3 DNA reads TGTGCCAGCAGCTTTGGGACAGGGCTCACAGATACGCAGTATTTT.

This clone was seen many times. The V call is TRBV11-2, the J call TRBJ1-5, with unresolved D. V was clipped by 3 bases and J by 3 bases, with 6 bases between them. The CDR3 has 13 amino acids. Per germline, CDR1 SGHAT and CDR2 FQNNGV. The CDR3 loop is CASSFEFNQPQHF. The CDR3 bases are TGTGCCAGCAGCTTCGAGTTCAATCAGCCCCAGCATTTT.

This clone was observed at least ten times. The chain has TRBV4-1 and TRBJ1-6; 8 bases match TRBD1. Germline trimming cut 0 bases from V and 8 bases from J; bases unmatched to any gene: 9. The germline V gene has CDR1 MGHRA and CDR2 YSYEKL. The CDR3 contains 17 residues. CDR3 coding DNA: TGCGCCAGCAGCCAAGATCTCGCGGAGGACAGGGATTCACCCCTCCACTTT. It translates to CASSQDLAEDRDSPLHF.

This clone was counted many times. The chain uses TRBV28 and TRBJ2-3; 9 bases match TRBD2. The V segment lost 0 bases and the J segment 2 bases; nucleotides outside the gene matches: 12. Looked up from germline, CDR1 is MDHEN and CDR2 is SYDVKM. The CDR3 is 19 residues long. The CDR3 sequence: CASSLWGDGGGANTDTQYF. The CDR3 nucleotides read TGTGCCAGCAGTTTATGGGGAGACGGCGGGGGGGCCAACACAGATACGCAGTATTTT.

This sequence joins TRBV4-3 and TRBJ2-5; 11 positions agree with TRBD2. The J call could be wrong; TRBJ2-7 is a better fit for the DNA end. CDR1 and CDR2 from the germline V gene are LGHNA and YSLEER. The CDR3 spans 15 residues. The CDR3, as DNA: TGCGCCAGTGGAGCCGGGACTAGCGGCCCCTACGAGCAGTACTTC. This encodes CASGAGTSGPYEQYF.

This clone has at least ten counts. The chain employs TRBV5-1 and TRBJ2-5; TRBD1 agrees at 7 bases. The V segment lost 0 bases and the J segment 0 bases; nucleotides outside the gene matches: 2. There are 15 residues in the CDR3. Per germline, CDR1 SGHRS and CDR2 YFSETQ. The CDR3 DNA is TGCGCCAGCAGCTTGGAGGGGGCGGACCAAGAGACCCAGTACTTC. It yields the protein CASSLEGADQETQYF.

This clone was seen many times. This rearrangement joins TRBV30 to TRBJ1-2; possible D gene TRBD1, 5 bases. Germline values: CDR1 GTSNPN, CDR2 SVGIG (reference sequence). V was shortened by 2 bases and J by 1 base, with 8 bases between the two germline ends. The CDR3 totals 13 residues. CDR3 protein: CAWSQQVNYGYTF. The CDR3 region has the DNA TGTGCCTGGAGTCAACAGGTTAACTATGGCTACACCTTC.

This clone has ten or more counts. This chain joins TRBV28 and TRBJ1-2; D remains ambiguous. The length of the CDR3 is 15 residues. The germline V gene has CDR1 MDHEN and CDR2 SYDVKM. The V and J ends lost 6 bases and 8 bases respectively, with 22 bases between them. CDR3 bases: TGTGCCAGCAGCCCAGATAAAACCCTCACGGGAGGCTACACCTTC. Protein sequence: CASSPDKTLTGGYTF.

Many counts were recorded for this clone. V is TRBV6-1 and J is TRBJ1-2; 7 bases line up with TRBD1. CDR1 is MNHNS and CDR2 is SASEGT in the germline V gene. V trimming: 5 bases; J trimming: 4 bases; junction bases outside the gene matches: 1. CDR3 length: 12 amino acids. The CDR3 region has the DNA TGTGCCAGCAGTTGGGACAGCTATGGCTACACCTTC. It translates to CASSWDSYGYTF.